This T cell receptor (beta chain) is drawn from a study of shared clonotypes between healthy human individuals. Notes on the study in general: An expected dependence of interdonor clonotype sharing on sequencing depth was noted. Naive CD4 clonotypes were shared across a few donors at roughly 5%. Since donors were few, the genetic and exposure-history diversity represented was limited.

A deep-level run was used for the assay. The repertoire was sequenced with immunoSEQ multiplex PCR; TCRdb's copy has only in-frame clones and lacks some. The data hold more than 2 million clones, with over 85% observed a single time. The CDR3 extends over 15 amino acids. Germline values: CDR1 SGHAT, CDR2 FQNNGV. Unmatched junction bases numbered 4, after V lost 4 bases and J lost 7 bases. Comment on this clone: The target antigen is unknown.

The sequenced sample consisted of naive CD4+ T cells sorted from blood. As to subset: CD45RA+ positively selected. The clonotype was recovered from a young man in good health. V gene TRBV11-2 combines with J gene TRBJ2-7, with TRBD2 identical over 16 bases. CDR3 amino acids: CASSSGLAGGEEQYF. In nucleotides, the CDR3 is TGTGCCAGCAGCTCGGGACTAGCGGGAGGGGAAGAGCAGTACTTC.